The clone carrying this T cell receptor beta chain was seen a few times. Molecular barcoding with unique molecular identifiers was used for the TCRbeta library. TCRdb recomputed calls from the PCR reads with MiXCR, one row per CDR3 protein. This table holds about 460,000 distinct CDR3 sequences, roughly 11% found once. The entry originates in a study of T-cell reconstitution after alpha-beta-depleted transplantation in children. V gave up 8 bases and J gave up 2 bases; unmatched junction bases: 8. Germline V gene data show CDR1 as DFQATT and CDR2 as SNEGSKA (reference sequence). CDR3 length: 13 amino acids.

Source: PBMCs, mostly from graft donor cells, taken 180 days after TCRalphabeta/CD19-depleted stem cell transplant. The V gene is TRBV20-1, the J gene TRBJ2-5; 7 bases line up with TRBD1. The receptor comes from a female patient aged 2-9 years who had a stem cell transplant for aplastic anemia, so the T cells may come from the graft donor. The CDR3 DNA reads as TGCAGTAATACGGGACAGCGTCAAGAGACCCAGTACTTC. Protein sequence: CSNTGQRQETQYF.